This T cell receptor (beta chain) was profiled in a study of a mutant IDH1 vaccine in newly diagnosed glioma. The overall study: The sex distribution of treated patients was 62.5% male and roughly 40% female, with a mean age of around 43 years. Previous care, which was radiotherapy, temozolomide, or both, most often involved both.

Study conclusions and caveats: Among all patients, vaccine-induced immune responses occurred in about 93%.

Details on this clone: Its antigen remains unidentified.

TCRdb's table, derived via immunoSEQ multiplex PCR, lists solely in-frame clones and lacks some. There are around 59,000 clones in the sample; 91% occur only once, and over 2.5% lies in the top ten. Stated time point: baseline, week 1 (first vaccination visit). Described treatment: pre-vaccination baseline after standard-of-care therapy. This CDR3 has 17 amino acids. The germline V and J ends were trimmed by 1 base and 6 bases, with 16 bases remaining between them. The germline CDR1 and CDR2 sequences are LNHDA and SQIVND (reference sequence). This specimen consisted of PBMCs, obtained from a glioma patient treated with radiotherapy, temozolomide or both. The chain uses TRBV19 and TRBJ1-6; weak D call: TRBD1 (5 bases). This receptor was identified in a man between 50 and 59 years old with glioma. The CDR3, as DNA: TGTGCCAGTAGTATAGGGATGGGGCTGTCGGGTAATTCACCCCTCCACTTT. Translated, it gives CASSIGMGLSGNSPLHF.